The TCR beta chain under discussion was sequenced for a study of CD8+ T cells in alopecia areata (dated by TCRdb to between 2017 and 2018). Concerning the study at large: Treated patients were enrolled in an open-label pilot trial of oral tofacitinib at 5 to 10 mg twice daily for moderate-to-severe alopecia areata. In both human patients and the C3H/HeJ mouse model, the study applied high-throughput TCRbeta sequencing to look at T cell clonal expansion in alopecia areata. Scalp clonality was compared across normal scalp (n=4), patchy alopecia areata scalp (n=8), and alopecia totalis/universalis scalp (n=8). In treated patients, disease severity was measured using the SALT score, which gives the percentage of scalp surface area affected. Patients stayed on tofacitinib for 6 to 18 months and then had 6 months of follow-up off drug so that delayed response and recurrence could be assessed. RNA was extracted with the PAXgene miRNA kit for fixed scalp, the miRNeasy kit for PBMCs, and the RNeasy kit for mouse skin. Biopsies were taken from tofacitinib-treated patients at baseline and again at 4 and 24 weeks into treatment, and several of those patients also had a later scalp biopsy. TCRbeta CDR3 regions were amplified by immunoSEQ multiplex PCR with 35 Vbeta forward and 13 Jbeta reverse primers. Scalp tissue and sorted CD4+ and CD8+ peripheral blood T cells from patchy and totalis/universalis alopecia areata patients and from healthy controls were covered by human TCRbeta sequencing.

Worth noting for this clone: The specificity of this receptor is unknown. Nothing much larger sits one base from this clone, and base qualities are not available.

The research as a whole found: Because the treated cohort was small and had just a single nonresponder, larger studies are needed to establish links between baseline CD8+ expansion and response. Many expanded lesional clones persisted in scalp and blood during tofacitinib treatment, which may partly explain relapse after stopping treatment. Compared with mice, TCR sequences shared between patients were less clear, possibly partly because of HLA diversity across the patient population. Tofacitinib significantly decreased scalp clonality and the number of expanded CD8+ clones among the top 100 scalp clones. Compared with normal scalp, lesional scalp, particularly in alopecia totalis/universalis, had higher clonality and more expanded CD8+ clones, which suggests antigenic drive. Resident alphabeta T cells in normal human skin are also sequenced, complicating scalp TCR repertoire analysis, unlike mouse skin dominated by gammadelta T cells.

Library preparation used the immunoSEQ multiplex PCR assay. RNA was extracted from all samples and reverse transcribed into cDNA, which served as template for TCR sequencing. First-strand cDNA was synthesized using SuperScript III with a 2:1 mix of oligo-dT and random hexamers. Amplification bias was assessed with a synthetic immune receptor repertoire, and residual bias was removed computationally. The paper's data handling went like this. Raw reads were preprocessed to remove errors, and CDR3 was defined according to IMGT conventions as the region from the conserved cysteine to phenylalanine. Clonality was calculated as 1 minus Shannon entropy normalized by log2 of the number of productive unique TCRs. Whether each scalp clone was CD4 or CD8 was inferred by checking scalp TCRbeta sequences against the CD4 and CD8 repertoires from sorted blood. In TCRdb, the immuneACCESS table is reduced to in-frame sequences with V and J assigned. These tables do not hold every clone; where another copy was compared, an unresolved V gene accounts for under half, and the others remain unexplained. The DNA was the basis for D and trimming; V, J and clone size are from that table. Within this sample are fewer than 250,000 clones, with 55% to 70% of them counted one time only. The ten largest account for over 0.55% of the sample.

Reading from cysteine to phenylalanine, the CDR3 counts 13 amino acids. Kept here is only the CDR3 DNA, which spans 39 bases and is read in frame from base 1. Sequences LNHDA (CDR1) and SQIVND (CDR2) are obtained from the germline V gene (reference sequence). V and J lose 5 bases and 3 bases, and a span of 10 bases separates them. The time point label on this specimen signifies: 4 weeks on oral tofacitinib. The sample's treatment or condition, from its label and the paper: oral pan-JAK inhibitor, 5-10 mg twice daily. Lesional scalp punch biopsies and peripheral blood were obtained from alopecia areata patients. PBMCs were separated by density centrifugation and stained for CD3, CD4 and CD8, after which CD4+ and CD8+ T cells were sorted on a FACSAria.

This chain joins TRBV19 to TRBJ1-1; no confident D gene assignment can be made. This TCR derives from a human donor with alopecia areata. Sequenced here: CD4+ T cells sorted from blood, sampled at week 4, from a patient treated with tofacitinib. Here the CDR3 is given as CASSLQRDTEAFF. The sequence in DNA is TGTGCCAGTAGTCTTCAAAGGGACACTGAAGCTTTCTTT.